This T cell receptor beta chain came from a study of response to subunit inactivated influenza vaccine. Points from the study as a whole: The authors suggested that every seasonal influenza vaccination recruits few new T cells.

CDR1 and CDR2 (germline): DFQATT, SNEGSKA (reference sequence). V lost 3 bases and J lost 8, with 11 bases in between. CDR3 length: 12 residues. This clonotype was seen a few times. Its target is not known. MiXCR, applied by TCRdb to the RT-PCR reads, yields one record per CDR3 protein. The sample holds 500,000 to 600,000 distinct CDR3 sequences; over 10% are singletons and the top ten take under 15%. This material consisted of PBMCs from blood, taken more than 35 days after vaccination. The sequence came from a man in his fifties who received an inactivated influenza vaccine. V is TRBV20-1 and J is TRBJ2-1; D not certain. CDR3 DNA sequence: TGCAGTGCTAGCCTTCTAGGACATGAGCAGTTCTTC. Translation: CSASLLGHEQFF.